This T cell receptor (beta chain) was documented in a study of CD8 T cells in ankylosing spondylitis (dated by TCRdb to about 2017). About the full investigation: The study profiled T cell receptor beta repertoires in healthy donors and ankylosing spondylitis patients to find disease-linked TCR variants. In total, the full study cohort was made up of over a hundred healthy donors and 25 to 30 ankylosing spondylitis patients. Samples of peripheral blood were taken, and for ankylosing spondylitis patients, synovial fluid was collected as well. Broader findings and caveats from the paper: A CD8+ phenotype was shown by the disease-linked clones, which were found at relatively low frequencies in peripheral blood. Significant enrichment of the disease-linked clones was reported in matched synovial fluid samples from ankylosing spondylitis patients. Some motif variants were previously reported in synovial fluid and blood of reactive arthritis patients, suggesting common disease-initiation mechanisms. A TCR beta motif made up of eight or nine highly homologous amino acid variants appeared to be characteristic of blood from ankylosing spondylitis patients.

The listed sequencing device is Illumina HiSeq 2500. Quantitative 5'-RACE with molecular barcodes was the method used to prepare the TCR beta libraries. The original pipeline was this. A new computational method based on a probabilistic model of VDJ rearrangement was used to identify disease-linked TCR variants. In TCRdb, the public reads were trimmed at Q25 with fastp and aligned with MiXCR, with productive beta chains retained. Every CDR3 protein is listed once, alongside the most common genes and DNA of its rows. What appears here as the V and J calls and clone size reflects TCRdb's work, not the paper's. This sample gives approximately 150,000 distinct CDR3 sequences in total; 40% to 50% of them show up just once. Over 12% of the sample is taken by the ten largest. For each ankylosing spondylitis patient, the synovial fluid sample was matched to a blood sample from that same patient. The V end loses 10 bases and the J end loses 0 bases, and a stretch of 13 bases separates them. As encoded in the germline V gene, CDR1 is SNHLY while CDR2 is FYNNEI. The cysteine opens and the phenylalanine closes a CDR3 of 13 amino acids. Solely the CDR3 DNA is kept, with 39 bases framed from the first base.

Concerning this clonotype: Its antigen is not yet known. Base qualities are missing; no much larger clone stands one base away.

The TCR was taken from a male donor with ankylosing spondylitis. Source material: synovial fluid, either unsorted or a sorted T cell fraction (not recorded which). The chain is assembled from TRBV2 and TRBJ2-7; the D gene lacks a confident call. The CDR3 is CATLPVSSYEQYF. The DNA reads as follows: TGTGCCACCCTCCCAGTCTCCTCCTACGAGCAGTACTTC. The reference TRBV2 and TRBJ2-7 proteins fill in what lies around the CDR3, so the full variable domain reads EPEVTQTPSHQVTQMGQEVILRCVPISNHLYFYWYRQILGQKVEFLVSFYNNEISEKSEIFDDQFSVERPDGSNFTLKIRSTKLEDSAMYFCATLPVSSYEQYFGPGTRLTVT.